These 3 T cell receptor beta chains came from one sample sequenced in a study of blood T cell repertoires in COVID-19. Assay: immunoSEQ multiplex PCR; the TCRdb copy retains only in-frame clones and omits some. The top ten hold 3.5% to 5% of the sample, which has roughly 320,000 clones, more than 90% seen once. The sample comprised PBMCs or T cells enriched from blood (not recorded which). The receptors stem from a woman in her twenties or thirties who had been exposed to COVID-19.

The chain carries TRBV12-3 or TRBV12-4 and TRBJ2-7; D may be TRBD1 (5 bases). The CDR3 spans 13 residues. V was clipped by 3 bases and J by 3 bases, with 9 bases between them. The CDR3 is CASSFGHLYEQYF. CDR3 nucleotide sequence: TGTGCCAGCAGTTTTGGACACCTCTACGAGCAGTACTTC.

This clone turned up a few times. The chain recombines TRBV9 with TRBJ1-1; unclear D gene. CDR1 is SGDLS and CDR2 is YYNGEE in the germline V gene. This CDR3 is 13 amino acids long. Trimming pared 5 bases from V and 1 base from J, leaving 9 bases between. The CDR3 DNA reads as TGTGCCAGCAGTGCCGTGGCGAACACTGAAGCTTTCTTT. The encoded protein is CASSAVANTEAFF.

On this clone itself: The same CDR3 also results from other DNA sequences found in this sample. The chain is built from TRBV5-1 and TRBJ2-3; 9 bases align to TRBD2. This CDR3 has 16 residues. Trimming removed 0 bases from V and 0 bases from J; junction bases left unmatched: 2. Germline V lookup: CDR1 SGHRS, CDR2 YFSETQ. This CDR3 reads CASSLGLAGSTDTQYF. CDR3 DNA sequence: TGCGCCAGCAGCTTGGGGCTAGCGGGGAGCACAGATACGCAGTATTTT.